This TCR beta chain was retrieved from a study of Graves' ophthalmopathy and Graves' hyperthyroidism. Note on this clonotype: Mismatch with germline at one junction end may stem from a read error.

Transcripts of RNA were the source for amplifying TCR beta CDR3 regions. The workflow started with a first-round RT-PCR run with HTBI primers and then moved on to a second-round multiplex PCR. TCRdb itself ran the multiplex PCR reads through MiXCR, one entry per CDR3 protein. The table has some 350,000 distinct CDR3 sequences, about 18% seen once. This CDR3 comprises 13 residues. Germline-derived CDR1 and CDR2 are MDHEN and SYDVKM. The source of this sequence is an adult woman with stable Graves' hyperthyroidism. The V gene is TRBV28, the J gene TRBJ1-1, with D hard to call. What was sequenced was peripheral blood. The CDR3 nucleotides read TGTGCCAGCAGTTTGATAGGGTACACTGATGCTTTCTTT. Its protein product is CASSLIGYTDAFF.